These 8 T cell receptor beta chains share one sample of origin, sequenced in a study of CD8 T cells in ankylosing spondylitis. These receptors lack a known antigen. General observations from the study: Seven to nine highly homologous variants formed a TCR beta motif that appeared characteristic of ankylosing spondylitis blood.

Each CDR3 protein gets one entry after TCRdb re-called the 5' RACE reads with MiXCR. The repertoire holds 700,000 to 1,000,000 distinct CDR3 sequences, about 12% seen once, with 0.45% to 0.6% in the top ten. The sample taken for sequencing was blood, either unsorted or a sorted T cell fraction (not recorded which). These receptors came from a male donor with ankylosing spondylitis.

V usage is TRBV23-1 and J usage is TRBJ2-1; TRBD1 aligns across 7 bases. TRBV23-1 is marked as an open reading frame, function uncertain. The V and J ends lost 3 bases and 5 bases, in that order; junction bases with no gene match: 10. The CDR3 runs 16 residues. This chain's CDR3 is CASSHRTGLGHNEQFF. DNA of the CDR3: TGCGCCAGCAGTCATCGGACAGGCCTCGGGCACAATGAGCAGTTCTTC.

The chain links TRBV27 to TRBJ1-2; no reliable D call. Germline V CDR1 and CDR2: MNHEY, SMNVEV (reference sequence). Trimming shortened V by 2 bases and J by 1 base, and 14 bases separated the two germline ends. This CDR3 spans 16 amino acids. The chain's CDR3 is CASSLRASTLNYGYTF. DNA of the CDR3: TGTGCCAGCAGTTTAAGGGCGTCAACACTTAACTATGGCTACACCTTC.

This chain joins TRBV4-3 and TRBJ2-1, with TRBD1 matching over 7 bases. V lost 1 base, J lost 7 bases, and 4 bases stayed unmatched. Germline CDR1 reads LGHNA; CDR2 reads YSLEER. The CDR3 has 14 residues. This chain's CDR3 is CASSQGQDRNEQFF. The CDR3, as DNA: TGCGCCAGCAGCCAAGGACAGGACAGGAATGAGCAGTTCTTC.

This clonotype was seen only a few times. V gene TRBV2 combines with J gene TRBJ2-5; D remains ambiguous. This CDR3 is 12 amino acids long. V lost 8 bases and J 2 bases, leaving 9 bases between the germline ends. Germline CDR1 is SNHLY and CDR2 is FYNNEI. The CDR3 DNA reads TGTGCCAGCGTAGGAGTACAAGAGACCCAGTACTTC. Translation: CASVGVQETQYF.

The chain is built from TRBV20-1 and TRBJ1-6, with D hard to call. CDR3 size: 13 residues. Germline loops: CDR1 DFQATT, CDR2 SNEGSKA (reference sequence). Trimming took off 5 bases at V and 5 bases at J, with 10 bases between the two ends. The CDR3 DNA sequence: TGCAGTGCTGCCCCACACCATAATTCACCCCTCCACTTT. It yields the protein CSAAPHHNSPLHF.

The rearrangement links TRBV6-2 or TRBV6-3 to TRBJ2-7; no definite D call. Germline values: CDR1 MNHEY, CDR2 SVGEGT. With 4 bases removed from V and 3 bases from J, the gap between germline ends came to 13 bases. This CDR3 has 14 amino acids. This chain's CDR3 is CASSLTTRDYEQYF. DNA for the CDR3: TGTGCCAGCAGTTTAACGACACGAGACTACGAGCAGTACTTC.

The table lists this clonotype with a few counts. The rearrangement joins TRBV13 to TRBJ2-6; no clear D. There are 17 residues in the CDR3. The V end lost 2 bases, the J end lost 0 bases, and 11 bases lay between the germline ends. Germline V gives CDR1 PRHDT, CDR2 FYEKMQ (reference sequence). As DNA, the CDR3 is TGTGCCAGCAGCTTAACCGCCGACGACTCTGGGGCCAACGTCCTGACTTTC. It encodes CASSLTADDSGANVLTF.

CDR3 loop: CASSLVVPFQTIRNQPQHF. Here the CDR3 DNA reads TGTGCCAGCAGCTTAGTAGTGCCATTCCAGACCATTCGCAATCAGCCCCAGCATTTT. The gene calls are TRBV11-1 and TRBJ1-5; no reliable D call. The CDR3 runs to 19 residues. V lost 1 base and J 2 bases, leaving 21 bases between the germline ends. Germline loops: CDR1 SGHAT, CDR2 FQDESV (reference sequence).